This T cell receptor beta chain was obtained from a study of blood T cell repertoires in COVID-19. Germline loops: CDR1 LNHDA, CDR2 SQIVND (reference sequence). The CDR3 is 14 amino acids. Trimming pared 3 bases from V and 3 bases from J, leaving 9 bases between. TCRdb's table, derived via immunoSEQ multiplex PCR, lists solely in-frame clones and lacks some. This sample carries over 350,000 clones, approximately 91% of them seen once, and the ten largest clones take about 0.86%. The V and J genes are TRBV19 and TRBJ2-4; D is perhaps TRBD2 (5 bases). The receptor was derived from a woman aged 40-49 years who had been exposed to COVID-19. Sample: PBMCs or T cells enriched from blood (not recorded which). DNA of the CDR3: TGTGCCAGTAGTATTGGAGGTAACAAAAACATTCAGTACTTC. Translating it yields CASSIGGNKNIQYF.